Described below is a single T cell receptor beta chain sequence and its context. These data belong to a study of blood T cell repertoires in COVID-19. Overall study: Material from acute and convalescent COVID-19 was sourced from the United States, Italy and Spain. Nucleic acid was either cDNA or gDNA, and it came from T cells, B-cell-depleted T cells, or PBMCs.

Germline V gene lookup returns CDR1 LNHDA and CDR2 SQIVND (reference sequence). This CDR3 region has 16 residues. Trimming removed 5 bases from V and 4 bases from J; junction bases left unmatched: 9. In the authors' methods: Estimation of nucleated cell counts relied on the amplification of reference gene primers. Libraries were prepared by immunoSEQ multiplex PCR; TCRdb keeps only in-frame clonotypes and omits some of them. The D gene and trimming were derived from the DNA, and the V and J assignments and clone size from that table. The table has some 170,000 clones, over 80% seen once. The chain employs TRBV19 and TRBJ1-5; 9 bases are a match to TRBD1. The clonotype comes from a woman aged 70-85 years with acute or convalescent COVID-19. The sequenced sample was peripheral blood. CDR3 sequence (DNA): TGTGCCAGTAGTCTCCTTGGGACAGGGAGAAATCAGCCCCAGCATTTT. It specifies CASSLLGTGRNQPQHF.